The 27 T cell receptor beta chains listed next were all sequenced from one sample in a study of blood T cell repertoires in COVID-19. The table came from immunoSEQ multiplex PCR; TCRdb's copy has only in-frame clones and leaves some out. The sample consists of fewer than 200,000 clones, 88% of them appearing once. Sequenced: peripheral blood. Source of these receptors: a man between 40 and 49 years old with active or convalescent COVID-19.

The rearrangement links TRBV7-8 to TRBJ1-1, with D uncertain. Germline V CDR1 and CDR2: SGHVS, FQNEAQ. V lost 5 bases and J lost 4, with 14 bases in between. There are 14 residues in the CDR3. CDR3: CASSRQVAGTEAFF. CDR3 bases: TGTGCCAGCAGCCGCCAGGTAGCGGGCACTGAAGCTTTCTTT.

The chain has TRBV28 and TRBJ2-1; 10 bases fit TRBD2. Germline CDR1 MDHEN, CDR2 SYDVKM. V shed 4 bases and J 9 bases; nucleotides not matched to a gene: 3. The CDR3 length is 13 residues. CDR3 residues: CASSSSGSGEQFF. Written as DNA, the CDR3 is TGTGCCAGCAGTTCTAGCGGGAGTGGTGAGCAGTTCTTC. Filled out from reference TRBV28 and TRBJ2-1, the complete variable domain reads DVKVTQSSRYLVKRTGEKVFLECVQDMDHENMFWYRQDPGLGLRLIYFSYDVKMKEKGDIPEGYSVSREKKERFSLILESASTNQTSMYLCASSSSGSGEQFFGPGTRLTVL.

The chain carries TRBV28 and TRBJ2-4; D perhaps matches TRBD2 (7 bases). The germline CDR1 and CDR2 sequences are MDHEN and SYDVKM. The CDR3 is made up of 15 amino acids. Trimming removed 5 bases at V and 7 bases at J, with 18 bases between. DNA for the CDR3: TGTGCCAGCAGTCCCCCGGGGGGCAGTTTTAACATTCAGTACTTC. This codes for CASSPPGGSFNIQYF.

The chain links TRBV19 to TRBJ2-5; TRBD2 matches 14 bases. Trimming took 5 bases from V and 1 from J; bases not matched to a gene: 3. The length of the CDR3 is 16 residues. The germline gives CDR1 LNHDA, CDR2 SQIVND (reference sequence). CDR3 region: CASSQGLAGGQETQYF. DNA of the CDR3: TGTGCCAGTAGTCAAGGACTAGCGGGGGGCCAAGAGACCCAGTACTTC.

V is TRBV5-1 and J is TRBJ1-4; D gene uncertain. The V gene lost 2 bases and the J gene lost 8 bases, with 13 bases spanning the gap. CDR3 length: 14 residues. The V gene's germline CDR1 is SGHRS and CDR2 YFSETQ. CDR3 in DNA: TGCGCCAGCAGCTTTTTGAGCGGGGAAGAAAAACTGTTTTTT. It translates to CASSFLSGEEKLFF. The entire variable domain, with the rest obtained from reference TRBV5-1 and TRBJ1-4, is as follows: KAGVTQTPRYLIKTRGQQVTLSCSPISGHRSVSWYQQTPGQGLQFLFEYFSETQRNKGNFPGRFSGRQFSNSRSEMNVSTLELGDSALYLCASSFLSGEEKLFFGSGTQLSVL.

The chain recombines TRBV6-1 with TRBJ1-2; unclear D gene. This CDR3 is 15 amino acids long. Trimming left V 2 bases short and J 3 bases short, with 13 bases between. The germline V gene encodes CDR1 MNHNS and CDR2 SASEGT. The DNA of the CDR3 is TGTGCCAGCAGTGAACTTTTTGGGCAACACTATGGCTACACCTTC. This encodes CASSELFGQHYGYTF.

This clone occurred once. The gene calls are TRBV12-3 or TRBV12-4 and TRBJ2-5; 7 bases fit TRBD2. With 0 bases clipped from V and 5 bases from J, the junction kept 0 bases outside the gene matches. The CDR3 runs 13 residues. The DNA of the CDR3 is TGTGCCAGCAGTTTAGCGGGGGGGGAGACCCAGTACTTC. Protein sequence: CASSLAGGETQYF.

The gene calls are TRBV7-2 and TRBJ1-2; D is uncertain. V gave up 1 base and J gave up 2 bases, with 8 bases separating them. CDR1 is SGHTA, CDR2 FQGNSA, per germline. The CDR3 is 14 amino acids. The CDR3 DNA reads as TGTGCCAGCAGCTTAGAGTCACGGAACTATGGCTACACCTTC. It translates to CASSLESRNYGYTF.

The rearrangement joins TRBV29-1 to TRBJ1-4; D unresolved. Trimming cost V 6 bases and J 7 bases, with 15 bases left between them. Germline lookup yields CDR1 SQVTM and CDR2 ANQGSEA. The CDR3 covers 13 residues. The CDR3 coding sequence is TGCAGCGTGGCCACACAAGCGGGTGAAAAACTGTTTTTT. This codes for CSVATQAGEKLFF.

The V gene is TRBV9, the J gene TRBJ1-4; D not certain. Germline CDR1 and CDR2: SGDLS and YYNGEE. This CDR3 is built from 16 residues. V gave up 4 bases and J gave up 5 bases, with 18 bases separating them. CDR3 sequence (DNA): TGTGCCAGCAGCCCAGCCGTGGGAGGGAGGAATGAAAAACTGTTTTTT. This sequence encodes CASSPAVGGRNEKLFF. Full variable domain (rest looked up from reference TRBV9 and TRBJ1-4): DSGVTQTPKHLITATGQRVTLRCSPRSGDLSVYWYQQSLDQGLQFLIQYYNGEERAKGNILERFSAQQFPDLHSELNLSSLELGDSALYFCASSPAVGGRNEKLFFGSGTQLSVL.

This chain links TRBV6-5 with TRBJ2-7; D may be TRBD2 (6 bases). Germline-derived CDR1 and CDR2 are MNHEY and SVGAGI. V was shortened by 2 bases and J by 0 bases, with 8 bases between the two germline ends. This CDR3 is 14 amino acids long. The CDR3 loop is CASSYGGNSYEQYF. The CDR3 bases are TGTGCCAGCAGTTACGGCGGGAACTCCTACGAGCAGTACTTC.

Regarding this clone: The junction departs from germline at one end; a sequencing error may be responsible. The chain links TRBV6-1 to TRBJ2-7; the match to TRBD1 covers 8 bases. There are 16 residues in the CDR3. Germline lookup yields CDR1 MNHNS and CDR2 SASEGT. CDR3 in amino acids: CASREGTGGKIYEQYF. CDR3 coding DNA: TGTGCCAGCAGGGAAGGGACAGGCGGTAAAATCTACGAGCAGTACTTC.

The chain links TRBV7-2 to TRBJ2-3, with D perhaps matching TRBD2 (7 bases). Deletions cut 5 bases from V and 3 bases from J, with 15 bases between. Looked up from germline, CDR1 is SGHTA and CDR2 is FQGNSA. CDR3 length equals 15 residues. The CDR3 sequence: CASSPSGTRTDTQYF. The CDR3 DNA sequence: TGTGCCAGCAGCCCCAGCGGGACAAGAACAGATACGCAGTATTTT.

The chain combines TRBV6-5 with TRBJ1-1; TRBD1 matches 9 bases. From germline, CDR1 is MNHEY and CDR2 SVGAGI. The length of the CDR3 is 12 residues. The V and J ends lost 5 bases and 7 bases, in that order; junction bases with no gene match: 2. DNA for the CDR3: TGTGCCAGCAGTAGACAGGGGGGTGAAGCTTTCTTT. Its translation: CASSRQGGEAFF.

This chain joins TRBV6-5 and TRBJ2-1; tentatively, D is TRBD2 (5 bases). This CDR3 has 16 residues. The germline V gene has CDR1 MNHEY and CDR2 SVGAGI. Between the trimmed V and J ends, which lost 0 bases and 3 bases, there was a span of 12 bases. The CDR3 loop is CASSYSRGTSYNEQFF. The CDR3 DNA follows: TGTGCCAGCAGTTACTCGAGAGGAACTAGCTACAATGAGCAGTTCTTC.

The genes are TRBV7-9 and TRBJ1-4; TRBD1 aligns across 8 bases. Germline V gives CDR1 SEHNR, CDR2 FQNEAQ (reference sequence). V dropped 5 bases and J dropped 0; count of bases not matched to a gene: 8. The CDR3 has 17 amino acids. Here the CDR3 reads CASSQGAGITTNEKLFF. The CDR3 coding sequence is TGTGCCAGCAGCCAGGGGGCAGGGATAACAACTAATGAAAAACTGTTTTTT. Together with reference TRBV7-9 and TRBJ1-4, the CDR3 gives the full variable domain: DTGVSQNPRHKITKRGQNVTFRCDPISEHNRLYWYRQTLGQGPEFLTYFQNEAQLEKSRLLSDRFSAERPKGSFSTLEIQRTEQGDSAMYLCASSQGAGITTNEKLFFGSGTQLSVL.

The chain couples TRBV20-1 to TRBJ2-1, with D possibly matching TRBD1 (5 bases). Germline V gene data show CDR1 as DFQATT and CDR2 as SNEGSKA (reference sequence). The CDR3 has 11 amino acids. V lost 3 bases and J 7 bases, leaving 7 bases between the germline ends. The CDR3 spells CSARGRNEQFF. CDR3 nucleotides: TGCAGTGCTAGGGGGCGGAATGAGCAGTTCTTC.

The rearrangement uses TRBV2 and TRBJ1-3, with 9 nucleotides matching TRBD1. The CDR3 is 17 residues long. Unmatched junction bases numbered 9, after V lost 6 bases and J lost 0 bases. Germline CDR1 and CDR2: SNHLY and FYNNEI. The CDR3 sequence: CASSRRGQGLSGNTIYF. The CDR3 DNA sequence: TGTGCCAGCAGCCGAAGGGGACAGGGACTCTCTGGAAACACCATATATTTT.

This rearrangement joins TRBV19 to TRBJ1-3; D is undetermined. The CDR3 spans 15 residues. In germline, CDR1 is LNHDA, CDR2 SQIVND (reference sequence). The V end was cut by 5 bases, the J end by 0 bases, with 11 bases between. CDR3 sequence: CASSRDRGSGNTIYF. The CDR3 nucleotides read TGTGCCAGTAGTCGAGACCGAGGCTCTGGAAACACCATATATTTT.

The rearrangement uses TRBV29-1 and TRBJ1-4, with 7 bases that match TRBD1. The germline V gene encodes CDR1 SQVTM and CDR2 ANQGSEA. The CDR3 consists of 14 residues. V was pared by 4 bases and J by 5 bases, with 7 bases of the junction left unmatched. CDR3: CSVAEGQSNEKLFF. In nucleotides, the CDR3 is TGCAGCGTTGCCGAGGGACAGTCGAATGAAAAACTGTTTTTT.

This chain links TRBV5-4 with TRBJ1-4; 8 bases fit TRBD1. The germline CDR1 and CDR2 sequences are SGHNT and YYREEE (reference sequence). The length of the CDR3 is 14 residues. The V gene end was trimmed by 4 bases and the J gene end by 10 bases; junction bases not matched to a gene: 9. This CDR3 is CASSTSGTGGKLFF. The CDR3 DNA sequence: TGTGCCAGCAGCACCTCCGGGACAGGAGGAAAACTGTTTTTT. The full variable domain, its missing parts supplied by reference TRBV5-4 and TRBJ1-4, is ETGVTQSPTHLIKTRGQQVTLRCSSQSGHNTVSWYQQALGQGPQFIFQYYREEENGRGNFPPRFSGLQFPNYSSELNVNALELDDSALYLCASSTSGTGGKLFFGSGTQLSVL.

The chain couples TRBV30 to TRBJ2-5; a possible D gene is TRBD1 (5 bases). Trimming removed 0 bases from V and 2 bases from J, with 16 bases in between. Germline V gene lookup returns CDR1 GTSNPN and CDR2 SVGIG (reference sequence). The CDR3 contains 16 residues. The CDR3 sequence is CAWSVRPLGAQETQYF. As DNA, the CDR3 is TGTGCCTGGAGTGTAAGACCCTTAGGGGCGCAAGAGACCCAGTACTTC.

The rearrangement uses TRBV5-1 and TRBJ2-1; 7 positions match TRBD1. Trimming at V came to 6 bases and at J to 3 bases, leaving 12 bases not matched to a gene. Germline V CDR1 and CDR2: SGHRS, YFSETQ. This CDR3 comprises 16 residues. The CDR3 DNA follows: TGCGCCAGCATCGGGTTCCTTGACAGGGACTACAATGAGCAGTTCTTC. It is translated as CASIGFLDRDYNEQFF.

The genes are TRBV5-1 and TRBJ2-7, with D unclear. Germline CDR1 is SGHRS and CDR2 is YFSETQ. V shed 1 base and J shed 3 bases, with 14 bases lying between them. CDR3 length equals 15 residues. This CDR3 reads CASSLLSPGYYEQYF. For the CDR3, the DNA is TGCGCCAGCAGCTTGTTAAGTCCAGGATACTACGAGCAGTACTTC.

The CDR3 loop reads CASSSPGQSFF. The DNA of the CDR3 is TGTGCCAGCAGTTCTCCGGGACAGTCGTTCTTC. The gene calls are TRBV5-4 and TRBJ2-1, with 7 bases identical to TRBD1. CDR1 is SGHNT, CDR2 YYREEE, per germline (reference sequence). Losses at the gene ends were 5 bases for V and 15 bases for J; bases not matched to a gene: 8. The CDR3 is made up of 11 amino acids.

This clone has just one count. The chain links TRBV19 to TRBJ2-3, with 11 positions matching TRBD2. Germline lookup yields CDR1 LNHDA and CDR2 SQIVND (reference sequence). The CDR3 is 17 residues long. With V trimmed by 2 bases and J by 0 bases, 4 bases remained unmatched. CDR3 bases: TGTGCCAGTAGTATATTAGCGGGGGGGCCTAGCACAGATACGCAGTATTTT. Amino acid sequence: CASSILAGGPSTDTQYF.

The V call is TRBV5-5, the J call TRBJ2-5, with TRBD2 matching over 9 bases. The germline V gene has CDR1 SGHKS and CDR2 YYEKEE (reference sequence). The ends lost 2 bases at V and 3 bases at J; junction bases unmatched: 2. The CDR3 consists of 14 residues. The chain's CDR3 is CASSFSGGKETQYF. The CDR3 nucleotides read TGTGCCAGCAGCTTTAGCGGGGGAAAAGAGACCCAGTACTTC. The entire variable domain, with the rest obtained from reference TRBV5-5 and TRBJ2-5, is as follows: DAGVTQSPTHLIKTRGQQVTLRCSPISGHKSVSWYQQVLGQGPQFIFQYYEKEERGRGNFPDRFSARQFPNYSSELNVNALLLGDSALYLCASSFSGGKETQYFGPGTRLLVL.